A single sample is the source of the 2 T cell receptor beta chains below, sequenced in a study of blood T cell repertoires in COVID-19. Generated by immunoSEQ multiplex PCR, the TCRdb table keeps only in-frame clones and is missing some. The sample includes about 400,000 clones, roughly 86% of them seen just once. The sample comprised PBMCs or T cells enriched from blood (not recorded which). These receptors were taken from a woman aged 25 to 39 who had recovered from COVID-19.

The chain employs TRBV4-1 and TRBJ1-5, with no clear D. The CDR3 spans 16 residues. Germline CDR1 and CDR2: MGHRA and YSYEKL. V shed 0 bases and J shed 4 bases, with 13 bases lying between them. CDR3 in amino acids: CASSQDPEPKNQPQHF. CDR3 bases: TGCGCCAGCAGCCAAGATCCGGAGCCCAAAAATCAGCCCCAGCATTTT.

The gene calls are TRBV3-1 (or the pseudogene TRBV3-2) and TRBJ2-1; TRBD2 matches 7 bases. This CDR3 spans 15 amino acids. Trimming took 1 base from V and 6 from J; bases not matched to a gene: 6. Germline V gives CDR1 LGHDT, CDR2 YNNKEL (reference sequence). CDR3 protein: CASSQVGGSRNEQFF. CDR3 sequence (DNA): TGTGCCAGCAGCCAAGTTGGCGGGAGTCGCAATGAGCAGTTCTTC.